This T cell receptor (beta chain) was recovered during a study of blood T cells in healthy people across ages. With a J-beta primer mix and a sample-barcoded 5' primer, a second PCR ran about 7 to 12 cycles. Every sample gave at least 3 million paired-end reads containing CDR3. TCRdb used MiXCR to reprocess the 5' RACE reads, holding one entry per CDR3 protein. The sample holds around 800,000 distinct CDR3 sequences, around two thirds seen once. The CDR3 spans 13 residues. Germline assignment: CDR1 MDHEN and CDR2 SYDVKM. In this sample, this clonotype turned up once. This receptor was obtained from a man under 40 in good health. The V call is TRBV28, the J call TRBJ2-4; TRBD2 is a possible D gene (6 bases). The tail of the sequence fits TRBJ2-7 better, so the J call may be wrong. Sequencing input: blood. Written as DNA, the CDR3 is TGTGCCAGCACGTCGGGGGATTCCTACGAGCAGTACTTC. Its translation: CASTSGDSYEQYF.